This is a list of T cell receptor beta chains from one sample in a study of T cells in Graves' hyperthyroidism and ophthalmopathy. TCRdb independently ran MiXCR on the multiplex PCR reads; one entry per CDR3 protein. Here the sample spans about 770,000 distinct CDR3 sequences, under 20% being singletons. The sample consisted of blood. The receptors were sampled from a woman aged 45-60 years with Graves' hyperthyroidism that later progressed to Graves' ophthalmopathy. The CDR3 runs from the conserved cysteine through the conserved F or W. The order of the fields is V gene, J gene, CDR3 protein.

V gene: TRBV5-1; J gene: TRBJ1-2; CDR3 protein: CASSLEDSPNYGYTF
V gene: TRBV5-1; J gene: TRBJ1-1; CDR3 protein: CASSLEGQMNTEAFF
V gene: TRBV4-1; J gene: TRBJ1-1; CDR3 protein: CASSQDRGVPEAFF
V gene: TRBV3-1; J gene: TRBJ2-1; CDR3 protein: CASSQNYGRAHEQFF
V gene: TRBV20-1; J gene: TRBJ2-2; CDR3 protein: CSAYDPAGTGELFF
V gene: TRBV6-1; J gene: TRBJ2-7; CDR3 protein: CASNEQVGRQPYEQYF
V gene: TRBV11-1; J gene: TRBJ2-3; CDR3 protein: CASSLNPAGTDTQYF
V gene: TRBV6-2/TRBV6-3; J gene: TRBJ1-6; CDR3 protein: CASGHPGTGGSPLHF
V gene: TRBV15; J gene: TRBJ2-3; CDR3 protein: CATSRDDTDTQYF
V gene: TRBV14; J gene: TRBJ2-6; CDR3 protein: CASSQGSYSGANVLTF
V gene: TRBV20-1; J gene: TRBJ2-3; CDR3 protein: CSAQGQDTDTQYF